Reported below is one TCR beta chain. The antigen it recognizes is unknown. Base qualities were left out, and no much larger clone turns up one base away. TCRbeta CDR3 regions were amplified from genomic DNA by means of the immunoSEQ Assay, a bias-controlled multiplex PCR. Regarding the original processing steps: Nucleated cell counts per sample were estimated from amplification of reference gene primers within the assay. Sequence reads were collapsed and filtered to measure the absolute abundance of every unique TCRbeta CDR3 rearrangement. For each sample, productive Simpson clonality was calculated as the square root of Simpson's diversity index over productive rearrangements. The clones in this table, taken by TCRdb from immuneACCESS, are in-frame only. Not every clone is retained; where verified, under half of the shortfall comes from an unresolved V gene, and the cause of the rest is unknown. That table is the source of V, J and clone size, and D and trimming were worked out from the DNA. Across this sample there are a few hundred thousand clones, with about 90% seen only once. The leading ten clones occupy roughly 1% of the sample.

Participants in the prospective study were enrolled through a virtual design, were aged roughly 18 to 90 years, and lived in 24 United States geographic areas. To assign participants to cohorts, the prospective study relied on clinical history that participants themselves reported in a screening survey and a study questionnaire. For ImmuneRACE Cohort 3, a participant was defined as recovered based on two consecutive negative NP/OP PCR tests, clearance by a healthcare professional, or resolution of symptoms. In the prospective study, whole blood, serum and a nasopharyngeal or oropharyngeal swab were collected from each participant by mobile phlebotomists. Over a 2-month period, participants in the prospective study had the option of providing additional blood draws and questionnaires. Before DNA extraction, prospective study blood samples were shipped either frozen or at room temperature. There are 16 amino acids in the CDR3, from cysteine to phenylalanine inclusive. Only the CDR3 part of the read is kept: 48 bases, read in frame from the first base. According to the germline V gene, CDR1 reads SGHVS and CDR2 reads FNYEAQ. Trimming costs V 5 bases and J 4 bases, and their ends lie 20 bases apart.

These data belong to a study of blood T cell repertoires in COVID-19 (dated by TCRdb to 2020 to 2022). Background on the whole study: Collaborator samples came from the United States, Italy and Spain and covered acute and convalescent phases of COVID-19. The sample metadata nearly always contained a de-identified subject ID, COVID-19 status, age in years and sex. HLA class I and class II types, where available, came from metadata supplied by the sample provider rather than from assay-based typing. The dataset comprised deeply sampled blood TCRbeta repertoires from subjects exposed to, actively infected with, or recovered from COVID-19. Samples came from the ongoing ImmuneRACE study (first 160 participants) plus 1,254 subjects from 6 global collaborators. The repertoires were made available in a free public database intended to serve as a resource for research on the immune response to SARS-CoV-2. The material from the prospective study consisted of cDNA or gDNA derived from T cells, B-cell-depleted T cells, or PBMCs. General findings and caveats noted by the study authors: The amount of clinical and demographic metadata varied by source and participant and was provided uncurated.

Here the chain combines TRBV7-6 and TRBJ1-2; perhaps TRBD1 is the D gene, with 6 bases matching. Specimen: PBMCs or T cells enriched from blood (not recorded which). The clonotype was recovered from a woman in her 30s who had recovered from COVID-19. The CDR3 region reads CASSQIRGGGRYGYTF. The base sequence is TGTGCCAGCAGCCAGATCCGGGGAGGGGGTCGCTATGGCTACACCTTC.